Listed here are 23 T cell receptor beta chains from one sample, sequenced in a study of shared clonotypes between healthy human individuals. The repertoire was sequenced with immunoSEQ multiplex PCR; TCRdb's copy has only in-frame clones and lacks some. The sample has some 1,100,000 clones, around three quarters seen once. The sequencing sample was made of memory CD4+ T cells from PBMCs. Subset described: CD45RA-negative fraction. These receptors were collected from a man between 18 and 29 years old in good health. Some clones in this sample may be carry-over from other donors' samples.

CDR3 DNA: TGTGCCAGCAGTACGAACCACAGGGGTCACACTGAAGCTTTCTTT. Translated, it gives CASSTNHRGHTEAFF. The V call is TRBV6-5, the J call TRBJ1-1; TRBD1 agrees at 7 bases. Germline V CDR1 and CDR2: MNHEY, SVGAGI. Trimming took 5 bases from V and 3 from J; bases not matched to a gene: 9. The CDR3 has 15 amino acids.

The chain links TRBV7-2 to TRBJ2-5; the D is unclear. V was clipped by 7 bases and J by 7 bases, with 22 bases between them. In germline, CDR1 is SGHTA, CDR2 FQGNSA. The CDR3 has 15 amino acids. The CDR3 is CASTVTAVPPRTQYF. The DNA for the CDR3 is TGTGCCAGCACCGTCACTGCAGTACCCCCCAGGACCCAGTACTTC.

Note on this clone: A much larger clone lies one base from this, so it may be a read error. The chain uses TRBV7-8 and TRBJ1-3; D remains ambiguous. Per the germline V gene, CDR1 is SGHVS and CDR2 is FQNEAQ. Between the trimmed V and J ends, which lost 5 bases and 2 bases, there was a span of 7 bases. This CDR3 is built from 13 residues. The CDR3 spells CASSPGTGNTIYF. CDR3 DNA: TGTGCCAGCAGCCCGGGAACTGGAAACACCATATATTTT.

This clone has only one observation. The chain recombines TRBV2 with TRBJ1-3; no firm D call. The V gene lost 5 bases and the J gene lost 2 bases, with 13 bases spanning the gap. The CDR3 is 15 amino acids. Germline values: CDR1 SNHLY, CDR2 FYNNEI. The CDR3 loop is CASSMLSPPGNTIYF. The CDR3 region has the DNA TGTGCCAGCAGTATGTTAAGTCCCCCTGGAAACACCATATATTTT.

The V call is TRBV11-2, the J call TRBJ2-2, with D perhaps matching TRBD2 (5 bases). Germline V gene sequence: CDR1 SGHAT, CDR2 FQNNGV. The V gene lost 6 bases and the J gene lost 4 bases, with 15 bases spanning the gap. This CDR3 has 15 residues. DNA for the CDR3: TGTGCCAGCAGGACCCCGGGAACACGCACCGGGGAGCTGTTTTTT. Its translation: CASRTPGTRTGELFF.

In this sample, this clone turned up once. The CDR3 sequence is CASSYSNGAGANVLTF. The CDR3 coding sequence is TGTGCCAGCAGTTACTCGAATGGGGCTGGGGCCAACGTCCTGACTTTC. The rearrangement uses TRBV6-5 and TRBJ2-6; no definite D call. V lost 0 bases, J lost 2 bases, and 8 bases lay in between. The CDR3 length is 16 residues. Germline V gene lookup returns CDR1 MNHEY and CDR2 SVGAGI.

Here the CDR3 reads CASSFVAGGPGEQFF. In DNA, the CDR3 is TGTGCCAGCAGCTTTGTAGCGGGAGGGCCAGGCGAGCAGTTCTTC. The chain uses TRBV7-2 and TRBJ2-1; 11 nucleotides align to TRBD2. Germline V gene data show CDR1 as SGHTA and CDR2 as FQGNSA. Losses at the gene ends were 3 bases for V and 10 bases for J; bases not matched to a gene: 8. This CDR3 has 15 amino acids.

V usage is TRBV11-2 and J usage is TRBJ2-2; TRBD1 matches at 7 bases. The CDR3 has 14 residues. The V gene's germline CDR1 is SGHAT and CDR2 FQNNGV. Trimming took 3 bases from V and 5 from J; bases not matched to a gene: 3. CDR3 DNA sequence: TGTGCCAGCAGCTTCTCACAGGGGACCGGGGAGCTGTTTTTT. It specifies CASSFSQGTGELFF.

The CDR3 spells CASSWGQNTEAFF. DNA of the CDR3: TGTGCCAGCAGTTGGGGGCAGAACACTGAAGCTTTCTTT. The gene calls are TRBV27 and TRBJ1-1; D is possibly TRBD1 (6 bases). V lost 4 bases and J 1 base, leaving 7 bases between the germline ends. Germline lookup yields CDR1 MNHEY and CDR2 SMNVEV (reference sequence). The CDR3 contains 13 residues.

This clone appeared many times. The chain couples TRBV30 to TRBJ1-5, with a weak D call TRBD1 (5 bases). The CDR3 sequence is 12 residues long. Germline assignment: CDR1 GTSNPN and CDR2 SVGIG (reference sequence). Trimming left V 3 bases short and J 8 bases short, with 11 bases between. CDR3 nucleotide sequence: TGTGCCTGGAGCGACAGTGGGGAGCCCCAGCATTTT. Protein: CAWSDSGEPQHF.

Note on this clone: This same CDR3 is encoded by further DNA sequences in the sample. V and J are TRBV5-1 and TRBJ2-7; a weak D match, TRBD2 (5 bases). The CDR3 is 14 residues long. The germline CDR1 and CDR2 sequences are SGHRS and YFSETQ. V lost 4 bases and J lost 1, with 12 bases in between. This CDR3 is CASSPRARSYEQYF. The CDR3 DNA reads TGCGCCAGCAGCCCGCGGGCCCGTTCCTACGAGCAGTACTTC.

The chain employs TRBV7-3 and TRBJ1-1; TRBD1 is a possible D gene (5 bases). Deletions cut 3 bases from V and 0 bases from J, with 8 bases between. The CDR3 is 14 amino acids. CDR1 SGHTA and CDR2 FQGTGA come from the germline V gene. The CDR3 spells CASSLGELNTEAFF. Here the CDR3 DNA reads TGTGCCAGCAGCTTGGGGGAACTGAACACTGAAGCTTTCTTT.

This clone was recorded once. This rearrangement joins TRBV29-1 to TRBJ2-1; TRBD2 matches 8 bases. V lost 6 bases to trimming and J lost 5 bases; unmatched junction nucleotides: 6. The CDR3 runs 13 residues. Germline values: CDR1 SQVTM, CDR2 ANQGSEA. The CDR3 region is CSVAHGGDNEQFF. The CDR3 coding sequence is TGCAGCGTCGCCCACGGGGGGGACAATGAGCAGTTCTTC.

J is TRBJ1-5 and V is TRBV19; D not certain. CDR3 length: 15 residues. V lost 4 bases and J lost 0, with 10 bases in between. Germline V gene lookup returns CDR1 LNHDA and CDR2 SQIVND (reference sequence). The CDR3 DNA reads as TGTGCCAGTAGTAATTCCCGGGGTAGCAATCAGCCCCAGCATTTT. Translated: CASSNSRGSNQPQHF.

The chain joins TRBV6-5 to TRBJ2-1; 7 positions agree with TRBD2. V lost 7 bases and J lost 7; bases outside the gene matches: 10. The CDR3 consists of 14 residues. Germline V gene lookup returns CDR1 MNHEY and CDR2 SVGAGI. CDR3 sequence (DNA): TGTGCCAGCAACAAACTGGCGGGAGATAATGAGCAGTTCTTC. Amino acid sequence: CASNKLAGDNEQFF.

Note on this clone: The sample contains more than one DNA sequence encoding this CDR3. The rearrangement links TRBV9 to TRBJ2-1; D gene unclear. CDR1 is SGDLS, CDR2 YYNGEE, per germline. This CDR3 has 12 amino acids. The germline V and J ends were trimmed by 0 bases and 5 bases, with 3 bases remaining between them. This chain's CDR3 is CASSVEDNEQFF. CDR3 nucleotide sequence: TGTGCCAGCAGCGTAGAGGACAATGAGCAGTTCTTC.

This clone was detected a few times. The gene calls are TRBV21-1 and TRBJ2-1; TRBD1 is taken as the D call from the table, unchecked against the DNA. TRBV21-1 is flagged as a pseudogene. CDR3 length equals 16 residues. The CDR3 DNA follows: TGTGCCAGCGATGGTCAGCCCAGCAGGCCTTTAAATGAGCAGTTCTTC. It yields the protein CASDGQPSRPLNEQFF.

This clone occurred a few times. The CDR3 loop is CASSLRTSGSETQYF. CDR3 coding DNA: TGTGCCAGCAGCTTGCGGACTAGCGGGAGCGAGACCCAGTACTTC. The genes are TRBV7-9 and TRBJ2-5; 13 bases map to TRBD2. V dropped 3 bases and J dropped 5; count of bases not matched to a gene: 3. The CDR3 runs 15 residues. Germline values: CDR1 SEHNR, CDR2 FQNEAQ (reference sequence).

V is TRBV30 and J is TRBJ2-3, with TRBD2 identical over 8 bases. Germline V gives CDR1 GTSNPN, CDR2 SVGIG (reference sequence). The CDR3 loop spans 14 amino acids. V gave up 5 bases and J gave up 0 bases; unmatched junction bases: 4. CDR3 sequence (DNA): TGTGCCTGGGGCCGGGGGGGTAGCACAGATACGCAGTATTTT. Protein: CAWGRGGSTDTQYF.

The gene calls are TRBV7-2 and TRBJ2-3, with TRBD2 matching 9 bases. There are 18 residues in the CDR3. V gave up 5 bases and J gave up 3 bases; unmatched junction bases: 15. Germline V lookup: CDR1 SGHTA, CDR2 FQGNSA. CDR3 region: CASSQAGVAGVVTDTQYF. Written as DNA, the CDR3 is TGTGCCAGCAGCCAAGCAGGGGTAGCGGGAGTCGTTACAGATACGCAGTATTTT.

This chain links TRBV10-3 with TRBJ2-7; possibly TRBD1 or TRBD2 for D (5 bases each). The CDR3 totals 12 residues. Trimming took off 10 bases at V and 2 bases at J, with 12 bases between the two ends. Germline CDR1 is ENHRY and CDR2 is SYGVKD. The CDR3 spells CATGATTYEQYF. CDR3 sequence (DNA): TGTGCCACCGGGGCGACAACCTACGAGCAGTACTTC.

CDR3 amino acids: CASSLAPSGLSSYNEQFF. Here the CDR3 DNA reads TGCGCCAGCAGCTTGGCCCCTAGCGGCTTAAGCTCCTACAATGAGCAGTTCTTC. This sequence joins TRBV5-1 and TRBJ2-1; 7 positions agree with TRBD2. Germline V gene lookup returns CDR1 SGHRS and CDR2 YFSETQ. J gave up 0 bases and V 0 bases, and 9 bases lay outside the gene matches. The CDR3 consists of 18 residues. Drawing the rest from reference TRBV5-1 and TRBJ2-1, the complete variable domain is KAGVTQTPRYLIKTRGQQVTLSCSPISGHRSVSWYQQTPGQGLQFLFEYFSETQRNKGNFPGRFSGRQFSNSRSEMNVSTLELGDSALYLCASSLAPSGLSSYNEQFFGPGTRLTVL.

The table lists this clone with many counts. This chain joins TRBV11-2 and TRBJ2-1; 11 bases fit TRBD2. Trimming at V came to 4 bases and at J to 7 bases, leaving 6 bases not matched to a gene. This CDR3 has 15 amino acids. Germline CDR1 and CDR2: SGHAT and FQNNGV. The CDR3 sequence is CASSSGLAEGNEQFF. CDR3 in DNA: TGTGCCAGCAGCTCGGGACTAGCGGAAGGAAATGAGCAGTTCTTC.